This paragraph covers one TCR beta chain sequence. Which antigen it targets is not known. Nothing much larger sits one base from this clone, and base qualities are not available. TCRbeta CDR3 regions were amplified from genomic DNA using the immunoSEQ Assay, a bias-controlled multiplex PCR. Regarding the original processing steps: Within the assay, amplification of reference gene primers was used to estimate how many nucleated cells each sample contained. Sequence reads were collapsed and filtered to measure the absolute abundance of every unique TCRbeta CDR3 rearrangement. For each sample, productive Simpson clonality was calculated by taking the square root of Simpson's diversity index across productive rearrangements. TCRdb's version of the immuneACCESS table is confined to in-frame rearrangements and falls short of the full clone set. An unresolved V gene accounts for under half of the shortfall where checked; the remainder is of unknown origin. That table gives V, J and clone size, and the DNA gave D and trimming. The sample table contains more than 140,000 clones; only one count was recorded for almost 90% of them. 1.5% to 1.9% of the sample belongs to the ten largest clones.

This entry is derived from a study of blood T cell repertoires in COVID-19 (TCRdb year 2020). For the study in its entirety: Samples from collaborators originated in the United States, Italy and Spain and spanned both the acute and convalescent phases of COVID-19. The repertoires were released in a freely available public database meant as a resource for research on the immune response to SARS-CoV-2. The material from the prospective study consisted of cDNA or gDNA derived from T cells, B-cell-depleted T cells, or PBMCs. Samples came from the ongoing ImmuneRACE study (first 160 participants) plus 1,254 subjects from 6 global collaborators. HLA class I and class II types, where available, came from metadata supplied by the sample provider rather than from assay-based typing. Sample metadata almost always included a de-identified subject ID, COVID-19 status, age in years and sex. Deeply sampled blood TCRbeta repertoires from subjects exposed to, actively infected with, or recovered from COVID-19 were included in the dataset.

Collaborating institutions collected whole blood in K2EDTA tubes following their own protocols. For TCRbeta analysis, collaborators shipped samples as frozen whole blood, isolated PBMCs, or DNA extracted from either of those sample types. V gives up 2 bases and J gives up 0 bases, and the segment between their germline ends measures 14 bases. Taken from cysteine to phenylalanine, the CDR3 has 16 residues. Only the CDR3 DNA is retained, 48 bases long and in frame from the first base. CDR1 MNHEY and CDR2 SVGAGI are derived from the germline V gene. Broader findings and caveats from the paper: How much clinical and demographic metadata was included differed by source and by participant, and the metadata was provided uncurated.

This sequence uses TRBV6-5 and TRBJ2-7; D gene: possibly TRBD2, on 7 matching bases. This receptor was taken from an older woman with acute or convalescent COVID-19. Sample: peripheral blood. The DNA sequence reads TGTGCCAGCAGTTACGGGGCGGGGGCGACCTCCTACGAGCAGTACTTC. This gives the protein CASSYGAGATSYEQYF.